These 28 T cell receptor beta chains were sequenced from one sample in a study of identical twins (dated by TCRdb to the mid-2010s). Library construction relied on 5' RACE. Data came from an Illumina HiSeq 2000. The public sequencing data were trimmed at Q25 with fastp and processed into clonotypes with MiXCR by TCRdb, which kept only in-frame beta chains. Each record represents a unique CDR3 protein, reported with the most common genes and DNA among its rows. The sample profile shows around 680,000 distinct CDR3 sequences; 8.5% to 9.5% of them were found once. The ten largest clones add up to about 0.98% of the sample. These data also formed part of another study, on yellow fever vaccine responses in identical twins.

Sequenced sample: PBMCs. The source is a woman aged 18-29 years in good health.

CDR3 residues: CASSLGFQPMESYEQYF. CDR3 DNA: TGCGCCAGCAGCTTGGGTTTCCAGCCGATGGAATCCTACGAGCAGTACTTC. The chain recombines TRBV5-1 with TRBJ2-7; D unresolved. The CDR3 length is 17 residues. Trimming removed 0 bases at V and 1 base at J, with 17 bases between. Germline V lookup: CDR1 SGHRS, CDR2 YFSETQ.

This clonotype was counted between two and nine times. V and J are TRBV7-9 and TRBJ2-5, with TRBD2 as a possible D gene (6 bases). Per the germline V gene, CDR1 is SEHNR and CDR2 is FQNEAQ (reference sequence). The CDR3 is 15 residues long. Trimming cost V 5 bases and J 0 bases, with 13 bases left between them. CDR3 DNA sequence: TGTGCCAGCAGCACCCGTTGGGGGGACCAAGAGACCCAGTACTTC. It codes for CASSTRWGDQETQYF.

This clonotype has more than one count but fewer than ten. The rearrangement links TRBV5-5 to TRBJ1-6, with D possibly matching TRBD1 (6 bases). Trimming took off 0 bases at V and 7 bases at J, with 14 bases between the two ends. The length of the CDR3 is 16 residues. From germline, CDR1 is SGHKS and CDR2 YYEKEE (reference sequence). The CDR3 reads CASSLVGGVGNSPLHF. The CDR3, as DNA: TGTGCCAGCAGCTTGGTTGGGGGCGTAGGGAATTCACCCCTCCACTTT.

This clonotype was counted many times. This chain joins TRBV20-1 and TRBJ2-1; D is possibly TRBD2 (5 bases). V lost 4 bases, J lost 7 bases, and 17 bases lay in between. The CDR3 sequence is 14 residues long. The germline V gene has CDR1 DFQATT and CDR2 SNEGSKA (reference sequence). CDR3 DNA sequence: TGCAGTGCTAAGTGGAGGATAGGGAAAAATGAGCAGTTCTTC. It encodes CSAKWRIGKNEQFF.

This clonotype was counted ten times or more. J is TRBJ2-3 and V is TRBV29-1; D is uncertain. Trimming took 3 bases from V and 2 from J, leaving 15 bases between them. Germline CDR1 is SQVTM and CDR2 is ANQGSEA. The CDR3 covers 15 residues. The CDR3 is CSVDRDGQHTDTQYF. The CDR3 DNA sequence: TGCAGCGTTGACCGAGACGGGCAGCACACAGATACGCAGTATTTT.

V and J are TRBV4-3 and TRBJ2-1; unclear D gene. There are 15 residues in the CDR3. CDR1 is LGHNA and CDR2 is YSLEER in the germline V gene. V shed 0 bases and J shed 6 bases, with 12 bases lying between them. The CDR3 DNA reads TGCGCCAGCAGCCAAGATAAGGAGTGGAGCAATGAGCAGTTCTTC. It translates to CASSQDKEWSNEQFF.

This clonotype was recorded only once. The chain couples TRBV5-1 to TRBJ1-4; unclear D gene. CDR1 and CDR2 (germline): SGHRS, YFSETQ. V lost 0 bases to trimming and J lost 0 bases, with 9 bases between them. The CDR3 is 16 residues long. The DNA for the CDR3 is TGCGCCAGCAGCTTGGATACACCAGCAACTAATGAAAAACTGTTTTTT. It translates to CASSLDTPATNEKLFF.

The V call is TRBV6-1, the J call TRBJ2-5, with 13 bases aligning to TRBD2. V shed 6 bases, J shed 2 bases, and the junction held 6 bases outside the gene matches. Germline V gives CDR1 MNHNS, CDR2 SASEGT. The CDR3 has 16 amino acids. Here the CDR3 DNA reads TGTGCCAGCAGATCGTCACTAGCGGGAGGGCAAGAGACCCAGTACTTC. This encodes CASRSSLAGGQETQYF.

This clonotype was seen ten or more times. This chain connects TRBV4-1 to TRBJ2-7; 9 positions agree with TRBD1. The CDR3 contains 15 residues. CDR1 is MGHRA and CDR2 is YSYEKL in the germline V gene. Unmatched junction bases numbered 9, after V lost 2 bases and J lost 7 bases. In DNA form, the CDR3 reads TGCGCCAGCAGCCAACTACAGGGGGCTGAGGGGGAGCAGTACTTC. Translating it yields CASSQLQGAEGEQYF.

The chain uses TRBV5-1 and TRBJ2-7, with D perhaps TRBD1 or TRBD2 (5 bases each). Germline loops: CDR1 SGHRS, CDR2 YFSETQ. V was cut by 0 bases and J by 0 bases, with 10 bases left in between. The CDR3 consists of 15 residues. The CDR3 spells CASSLAWDGSYEQYF. CDR3 in DNA: TGCGCCAGCAGCTTGGCCTGGGACGGCTCCTACGAGCAGTACTTC. The variable domain in full, completed from reference TRBV5-1 and TRBJ2-7, reads KAGVTQTPRYLIKTRGQQVTLSCSPISGHRSVSWYQQTPGQGLQFLFEYFSETQRNKGNFPGRFSGRQFSNSRSEMNVSTLELGDSALYLCASSLAWDGSYEQYFGPGTRLTVT.

This sequence joins TRBV28 and TRBJ2-5; D unclear. V lost 8 bases to trimming and J lost 4 bases, with 14 bases between them. Germline CDR1 MDHEN, CDR2 SYDVKM. This CDR3 comprises 13 residues. CDR3 coding DNA: TGTGCCAGCTACAGTCCCTTAGGAGAGACCCAGTACTTC. It is translated as CASYSPLGETQYF.

The V and J genes are TRBV6-1 and TRBJ2-7; D is perhaps TRBD1 (6 bases). The V end was cut by 7 bases, the J end by 0 bases, with 16 bases between. This CDR3 contains 15 residues. Per the germline V gene, CDR1 is MNHNS and CDR2 is SASEGT. The DNA for the CDR3 is TGTGCCAGCACCGGGATGACAGGAAACTCCTACGAGCAGTACTTC. This gives the protein CASTGMTGNSYEQYF.

This clonotype was observed a few times. This rearrangement joins TRBV19 to TRBJ2-2, with no clear D. Germline V gives CDR1 LNHDA, CDR2 SQIVND (reference sequence). V shed 7 bases and J shed 0 bases, with 12 bases lying between them. CDR3 size: 15 residues. This CDR3 reads CASIGARTNTGELFF. The CDR3 DNA sequence: TGTGCCAGTATAGGTGCACGTACGAACACCGGGGAGCTGTTTTTT. The full variable domain, with the rest looked up from reference TRBV19 and TRBJ2-2, is DGGITQSPKYLFRKEGQNVTLSCEQNLNHDAMYWYRQDPGQGLRLIYYSQIVNDFQKGDIAEGYSVSREKKESFPLTVTSAQKNPTAFYLCASIGARTNTGELFFGEGSRLTVL.

In regard to this clonotype: This may stem from a read error, because a much larger clone lies one nucleotide away. CDR3 sequence: CASSWAHTGELFF. Written as DNA, the CDR3 is TGTGCCAGCAGTTGGGCGCACACCGGGGAGCTGTTTTTT. The chain employs TRBV7-2 and TRBJ2-2; D gene ambiguous. In germline, CDR1 is SGHTA, CDR2 FQGNSA. This CDR3 contains 13 residues. V was pared by 6 bases and J by 3 bases, with 8 bases between.

This clonotype appeared a few times. The gene calls are TRBV20-1 and TRBJ1-1; D perhaps matches TRBD1 (5 bases). Germline V CDR1 and CDR2: DFQATT, SNEGSKA (reference sequence). The CDR3 runs to 14 residues. Trimming removed 6 bases at V and 0 bases at J, with 14 bases between. The CDR3 spells CSACKDTLNTEAFF. The DNA of the CDR3 is TGCAGTGCGTGTAAGGACACTCTGAACACTGAAGCTTTCTTT.

This clonotype was recorded many times. This sequence joins TRBV6-5 and TRBJ1-1, with D hard to call. Germline-derived CDR1 and CDR2 are MNHEY and SVGAGI. Trimming took off 0 bases at V and 4 bases at J, with 6 bases between the two ends. This CDR3 is built from 13 residues. As DNA, the CDR3 is TGTGCCAGCAGTTACTCGACCACCACTGAAGCTTTCTTT. Translating it yields CASSYSTTTEAFF.

This chain connects TRBV4-3 to TRBJ2-2; the D gene is possibly TRBD2 (5 bases). Germline V gene data show CDR1 as LGHNA and CDR2 as YSLEER. CDR3 size: 15 residues. V lost 0 bases and J 5 bases, leaving 10 bases between the germline ends. The CDR3 is CASSQEALVTGELFF. The DNA of the CDR3 is TGCGCCAGCAGCCAAGAGGCACTAGTGACCGGGGAGCTGTTTTTT.

The rearrangement uses TRBV10-2 and TRBJ2-3, with 8 nucleotides matching TRBD2. J was trimmed by 5 bases and V by 4 bases; bases with no gene match: 11. This CDR3 contains 16 residues. Germline loops: CDR1 WSHSY, CDR2 SAAADI. The CDR3 nucleotides read TGCGCCAGCAGTGTTCTTTCGGCGGGAGGAGGAGATACGCAGTATTTT. Protein product: CASSVLSAGGGDTQYF.

In this sample, this clonotype turned up many times. J is TRBJ2-5 and V is TRBV2; 7 positions agree with TRBD1. The CDR3 sequence is 15 residues long. The germline V gene has CDR1 SNHLY and CDR2 FYNNEI. The V gene end was trimmed by 7 bases and the J gene end by 5 bases; junction bases not matched to a gene: 13. Here the CDR3 reads CASKPTGYQRETQYF. DNA of the CDR3: TGTGCCAGCAAGCCGACAGGGTACCAGAGGGAGACCCAGTACTTC.

This clonotype was seen only a few times. The chain is built from TRBV11-3 and TRBJ2-1, with D unresolved. This CDR3 is built from 12 residues. Deletions cut 4 bases from V and 6 bases from J, with 7 bases between. Germline values: CDR1 SGHNT, CDR2 YENEEA. The CDR3 region has the DNA TGTGCCAGCAGCTCACTAAGCAATGAGCAGTTCTTC. Translating it yields CASSSLSNEQFF. Full variable domain (rest looked up from reference TRBV11-3 and TRBJ2-1): EAGVVQSPRYKIIEKKQPVAFWCNPISGHNTLYWYLQNLGQGPELLIRYENEEAVDDSQLPKDRFSAERLKGVDSTLKIQPAELGDSAVYLCASSSLSNEQFFGPGTRLTVL.

The genes are TRBV24-1 and TRBJ2-1; 9 nucleotides line up with TRBD2. After removal of 1 base from V and 3 bases from J, the junction contained 12 bases not matched to a gene. Per the germline V gene, CDR1 is KGHDR and CDR2 is SFDVKD. There are 19 residues in the CDR3. This CDR3 is CATSDLPTDSGGHYNEQFF. For the CDR3, the DNA is TGTGCCACCAGTGATTTACCAACCGACAGCGGGGGGCACTACAATGAGCAGTTCTTC.

This clonotype was seen a few times. The chain joins TRBV6-2 or TRBV6-3 to TRBJ2-3; a weak D match, TRBD1 (6 bases). This CDR3 is built from 13 residues. Germline-derived CDR1 and CDR2 are MNHEY and SVGEGT. Trimming cost V 5 bases and J 7 bases, with 13 bases left between them. CDR3 protein: CASSPRQANTQYF. CDR3 in DNA: TGTGCCAGCAGTCCTCGACAGGCTAATACGCAGTATTTT.

Only a few counts were recorded for this clonotype. CDR3 nucleotide sequence: TGTGCCAGCAGTTTATCCAGGGGCCGGGAGCTGTTTTTT. Translation gives CASSLSRGRELFF. J is TRBJ2-2 and V is TRBV27, with a weak D call TRBD1 (6 bases). This CDR3 comprises 13 residues. Germline values: CDR1 MNHEY, CDR2 SMNVEV (reference sequence). Trimming left V 0 bases short and J 9 bases short, with 8 bases between.

This clonotype was seen more than once but under ten times. The CDR3 region is CASSPTRGLYEQYF. The CDR3 DNA reads as TGTGCCAGCAGTCCCACCCGAGGGCTATACGAGCAGTACTTC. The gene calls are TRBV28 and TRBJ2-7, with a weak D call TRBD2 (5 bases). Germline loops: CDR1 MDHEN, CDR2 SYDVKM. The length of the CDR3 is 14 residues. Trimming took 5 bases from V and 4 from J, leaving 15 bases between them.

In nucleotides, the CDR3 is TGCGGGATCGACAGGGTCTTGGGTGAGCAGTTCTTC. It encodes CGIDRVLGEQFF. The chain couples TRBV20-1 to TRBJ2-1; 7 bases align to TRBD1. Looked up from germline, CDR1 is DFQATT and CDR2 is SNEGSKA (reference sequence). The CDR3 sequence is 12 residues long.

The V and J genes are TRBV6-1 and TRBJ1-4; D is ambiguous. CDR3 length: 14 amino acids. Trimming removed 7 bases at V and 3 bases at J, with 12 bases between. CDR1 MNHNS and CDR2 SASEGT come from the germline V gene. CDR3 residues: CASKLGGPNEKLFF. The CDR3 nucleotides are TGTGCCAGCAAACTGGGAGGGCCTAATGAAAAACTGTTTTTT.

This rearrangement joins TRBV6-5 to TRBJ2-3; 7 positions agree with TRBD2. The germline gives CDR1 MNHEY, CDR2 SVGAGI. The V and J ends lost 4 bases and 2 bases, in that order; junction bases with no gene match: 9. The CDR3 runs 16 residues. The CDR3 nucleotides are TGTGCCAGCAGTTGGCTAGCGGCGGGATACACAGATACGCAGTATTTT. It encodes CASSWLAAGYTDTQYF.

This chain links TRBV7-9 with TRBJ2-1; 9 bases agree with TRBD2. This CDR3 contains 17 residues. From germline, CDR1 is SEHNR and CDR2 FQNEAQ (reference sequence). J lost 4 bases, V lost 0 bases, and 7 bases had no gene match. CDR3 sequence reads: CASSLALASGAYNEQFF. The CDR3 DNA sequence: TGTGCCAGCAGCTTAGCGCTGGCTAGCGGGGCGTACAATGAGCAGTTCTTC. Together with reference TRBV7-9 and TRBJ2-1, the CDR3 gives the full variable domain: DTGVSQNPRHKITKRGQNVTFRCDPISEHNRLYWYRQTLGQGPEFLTYFQNEAQLEKSRLLSDRFSAERPKGSFSTLEIQRTEQGDSAMYLCASSLALASGAYNEQFFGPGTRLTVL.